This TCR beta chain emerged from a study of technical replicates of blood from a few donors. CDR1 is GTSNPN and CDR2 is SVGIG in the germline V gene (reference sequence). Trimming cost V 1 base and J 0 bases, with 10 bases left between them. The CDR3 spans 15 residues. Generated by immunoSEQ multiplex PCR, the TCRdb table keeps only in-frame clones and is missing some. The table records nearly 70,000 clones, roughly 92% of them present only once. V and J are TRBV30 and TRBJ1-3; D ambiguous. This sequence originates from a human donor in good health. Some clones in this sample may be carry-over from other donors' samples. The material sequenced was PBMCs. CDR3 in amino acids: CAWSGGMTSGNTIYF. The CDR3 DNA follows: TGTGCCTGGAGTGGCGGGATGACCTCTGGAAACACCATATATTTT.